These 20 T cell receptor beta chains were all obtained from the same sample, sequenced in a study of shared clonotypes between healthy human individuals. TCRdb keeps only in-frame clones here, not all; method: immunoSEQ multiplex PCR. Of about 670,000 clones in the sample, around 72% were seen once. Sequencing was done on a sample of memory CD4+ T cells sorted from blood. The sample's subset: CD45RA-negative fraction. These receptors all come from a woman aged 25 to 39 in good health.

This clone was seen ten or more times. This rearrangement joins TRBV5-1 to TRBJ2-7; 14 bases map to TRBD2. There are 14 residues in the CDR3. Germline values: CDR1 SGHRS, CDR2 YFSETQ. The ends lost 9 bases at V and 6 bases at J; junction bases unmatched: 8. This chain's CDR3 is CATSPGTSGSEQYF. CDR3 DNA sequence: TGCGCCACCAGTCCCGGGACTAGCGGGAGCGAGCAGTACTTC.

This chain connects TRBV19 to TRBJ1-1, with 11 positions matching TRBD1. V lost 10 bases and J lost 0; bases outside the gene matches: 7. The CDR3 spans 15 residues. Per the germline V gene, CDR1 is LNHDA and CDR2 is SQIVND (reference sequence). This CDR3 is CATKGTGGVNTEAFF. In DNA, the CDR3 is TGTGCCACTAAGGGGACAGGGGGGGTGAACACTGAAGCTTTCTTT.

The V call is TRBV27, the J call TRBJ2-1, with 10 bases matching TRBD2. The V gene end was trimmed by 5 bases and the J gene end by 2 bases; junction bases not matched to a gene: 21. Germline V lookup: CDR1 MNHEY, CDR2 SMNVEV (reference sequence). This CDR3 is built from 21 residues. DNA of the CDR3: TGTGCCAGCAGTACCCACCGTCGGGCTAGCGGGAGCTCAGGGGCCTACAATGAGCAGTTCTTC. Translating gives CASSTHRRASGSSGAYNEQFF.

The chain combines TRBV5-1 with TRBJ2-4, with TRBD1 as a possible D gene (6 bases). The CDR3 runs to 15 residues. Between the trimmed V and J ends, which lost 0 bases and 7 bases, there was a span of 14 bases. Germline loops: CDR1 SGHRS, CDR2 YFSETQ. The CDR3 nucleotides are TGCGCCAGCAGCTTGGAGGCAACAGGGTTGAACATTCAGTACTTC. This codes for CASSLEATGLNIQYF.

The chain carries TRBV15 and TRBJ1-4; no firm D call. The CDR3 sequence is 16 residues long. V was pared by 0 bases and J by 8 bases, with 16 bases between. CDR1 and CDR2 from the germline V gene are LNHNV and YYDKDF (reference sequence). The CDR3 loop reads CATSRDRGGGGEKLFF. The DNA for the CDR3 is TGTGCCACCAGCAGAGATCGGGGAGGTGGCGGGGAAAAACTGTTTTTT.

The chain is built from TRBV28 and TRBJ1-2, with a possible D match to TRBD1 (5 bases). The V gene's germline CDR1 is MDHEN and CDR2 SYDVKM. CDR3 size: 14 residues. Trimming cost V 6 bases and J 2 bases, with 13 bases left between them. Written as DNA, the CDR3 is TGTGCCAGCAGAGGGACCCGACTAAACTATGGCTACACCTTC. Translated, it gives CASRGTRLNYGYTF.

In this sample, this clone turned up a few times. The rearrangement links TRBV2 to TRBJ2-7; TRBD2 might be the D (5 bases). The V end was cut by 7 bases, the J end by 1 base, with 11 bases between. The CDR3 sequence is 13 residues long. Germline CDR1 reads SNHLY; CDR2 reads FYNNEI. The CDR3 loop reads CASKEDLSYEQYF. Here the CDR3 DNA reads TGTGCCAGCAAAGAGGACTTATCCTACGAGCAGTACTTC.

The chain couples TRBV4-1 to TRBJ1-2; D remains unclear. V was shortened by 0 bases and J by 5 bases, with 10 bases between the two germline ends. Looked up from germline, CDR1 is MGHRA and CDR2 is YSYEKL. This CDR3 has 14 residues. The chain's CDR3 is CASSQDLPLYGYTF. CDR3 DNA: TGCGCCAGCAGCCAAGATCTCCCCCTATATGGCTACACCTTC.

The chain links TRBV19 to TRBJ1-5; the match to TRBD1 covers 7 bases. The CDR3 is 14 amino acids. V was clipped by 9 bases and J by 3 bases; unmatched bases: 8. Germline V CDR1 and CDR2: LNHDA, SQIVND (reference sequence). CDR3 region: CARKRGRYNQPQHF. The CDR3 DNA sequence: TGTGCCAGAAAAAGGGGGCGGTACAATCAGCCCCAGCATTTT.

The rearrangement links TRBV7-8 to TRBJ1-2; D unclear. Germline V CDR1 and CDR2: SGHVS, FQNEAQ. Trimming removed 3 bases from V and 2 bases from J, with 7 bases in between. There are 13 residues in the CDR3. CDR3 sequence: CASSFDGNYGYTF. In nucleotides, the CDR3 is TGTGCCAGCAGCTTCGACGGGAACTATGGCTACACCTTC.

In this sample, this clone turned up a few times. Sequence at one end of the junction differs from germline and may be a read error. The J gene is TRBJ1-1, the V gene TRBV10-3; 7 positions agree with TRBD1. This CDR3 has 14 residues. Germline-derived CDR1 and CDR2 are ENHRY and SYGVKD. For the CDR3, the DNA is TGTGCCATCAGTGAAACGACAGGGAACCCTGAAGCTTTCTTT. Residues: CAISETTGNPEAFF.

This clone was detected only once. The chain combines TRBV5-6 with TRBJ2-4; TRBD2 matches 7 bases. CDR3 length: 13 residues. CDR1 is SGHDT, CDR2 YYEEEE, per germline. The junction had 4 bases not matched to a gene; V was cut back by 2 bases and J by 8 bases. The CDR3 is CASSFLRGDIQYF. CDR3 bases: TGTGCCAGCAGCTTCCTTCGGGGGGACATTCAGTACTTC.

This clone was seen more than once but under ten times. The chain recombines TRBV18 with TRBJ2-7, with D possibly called TRBD1 or TRBD2 (5 bases each). V was shortened by 3 bases and J by 4 bases, with 16 bases between the two germline ends. Germline CDR1 is KGHSH and CDR2 is LQKENI. The CDR3 contains 15 residues. The CDR3 sequence is CASSPGTAETYEQYF. CDR3 nucleotides: TGTGCCAGCTCACCTGGGACCGCGGAAACATACGAGCAGTACTTC.

V usage is TRBV29-1 and J usage is TRBJ2-7; D assignment may be TRBD1 or TRBD2 (6 bases each). Germline-derived CDR1 and CDR2 are SQVTM and ANQGSEA. This CDR3 region has 12 residues. V was pared by 4 bases and J by 4 bases, with 11 bases between. The CDR3, as DNA: TGCAGCGTTGTACAGGGAGGATACGAGCAGTACTTC. Its translation: CSVVQGGYEQYF.

This rearrangement joins TRBV5-1 to TRBJ1-1; the D is unclear. CDR1 is SGHRS and CDR2 is YFSETQ in the germline V gene. V was trimmed by 1 base and J by 0 bases, leaving 10 bases between them. The CDR3 length is 15 residues. The CDR3 loop is CASSLLAEMNTEAFF. The CDR3 nucleotides read TGCGCCAGCAGCTTGTTAGCAGAAATGAACACTGAAGCTTTCTTT.

The rearrangement uses TRBV19 and TRBJ1-5; 10 bases match TRBD1. Germline CDR1 is LNHDA and CDR2 is SQIVND (reference sequence). Trimming at V came to 7 bases and at J to 6 bases, leaving 9 bases not matched to a gene. There are 15 residues in the CDR3. CDR3 protein: CASNRDRGRRQPQHF. The CDR3, as DNA: TGTGCCAGTAATCGTGACAGGGGGCGCCGTCAGCCCCAGCATTTT.

J is TRBJ2-1 and V is TRBV7-9, with unresolved D. From germline, CDR1 is SEHNR and CDR2 FQNEAQ (reference sequence). The CDR3 consists of 14 residues. Trimming shortened V by 5 bases and J by 4 bases, and 12 bases separated the two germline ends. The CDR3 region is CASSLPQSYNEQFF. For the CDR3, the DNA is TGTGCCAGCAGCCTCCCGCAGAGTTACAATGAGCAGTTCTTC.

The chain links TRBV5-7 to TRBJ2-7; D gene unclear. TRBV5-7 is designated an ORF whose function remains uncertain. Trimming removed 8 bases at V and 2 bases at J, with 17 bases between. This CDR3 spans 14 amino acids. The CDR3 sequence: CARADLAPTYEQYF. The CDR3 DNA follows: TGTGCCAGGGCCGATCTGGCCCCTACCTACGAGCAGTACTTC.

In its sample, this clone was seen once. J is TRBJ2-6 and V is TRBV25-1, with 10 bases matching TRBD1. Germline assignment: CDR1 MGHDK and CDR2 SYGVNS. This CDR3 contains 15 residues. V gave up 7 bases and J gave up 3 bases; unmatched junction bases: 3. The DNA for the CDR3 is TGTGCCAGCACAGGGACAGGGGTTGGGGCCAACGTCCTGACTTTC. This translates into CASTGTGVGANVLTF. The full variable domain, with the rest looked up from reference TRBV25-1 and TRBJ2-6, is EADIYQTPRYLVIGTGKKITLECSQTMGHDKMYWYQQDPGMELHLIHYSYGVNSTEKGDLSSESTVSRIRTEHFPLTLESARPSHTSQYLCASTGTGVGANVLTFGAGSRLTVL.

This sequence joins TRBV7-2 and TRBJ2-3; maybe TRBD2 (5 bases). With 5 bases removed from V and 5 bases from J, the gap between germline ends came to 8 bases. From germline, CDR1 is SGHTA and CDR2 FQGNSA. The CDR3 runs to 12 residues. The CDR3 spells CASSPAVDTQYF. In nucleotides, the CDR3 is TGTGCCAGCAGCCCAGCGGTAGATACGCAGTATTTT.